This T cell receptor beta chain comes out of a study of response to subunit inactivated influenza vaccine. Study results and limitations: Each seasonal influenza vaccination recruits few new T cells, the authors suggested.

TCRdb redid the calling of the RT-PCR reads with MiXCR, one entry per CDR3 protein. The table lists 500,000 to 550,000 distinct CDR3 sequences, approximately 7.3% of them singletons. This clonotype was seen repeatedly, ten times or more. Its antigen is as yet unknown. This CDR3 has 14 amino acids. CDR1 is DFQATT and CDR2 is SNEGSKA in the germline V gene (reference sequence). The ends lost 5 bases at V and 6 bases at J; junction bases unmatched: 4. The material was PBMCs from blood, obtained less than 30 months after vaccination. This clonotype was obtained from a man in his fifties or sixties who received an inactivated influenza vaccine. The chain joins TRBV20-1 to TRBJ2-1, with TRBD2 matching 13 bases. DNA for the CDR3: TGCAGTGCTCAAGGGACTAGCGGGATCAATGAGCAGTTCTTC. Translating gives CSAQGTSGINEQFF.